The T cell receptor (beta chain) described here comes from a study of PD-1 blockade in classical Hodgkin lymphoma (dated by TCRdb to 2018 to 2021). A note on the overall study: Nivolumab dosing was 3 mg/kg intravenously every 2 weeks, continuing until either disease progression or unacceptable toxicity. A peripheral blood immune signature of response to PD-1 blockade in classical Hodgkin lymphoma was defined using TCR beta sequencing and CyTOF. Results the study describes overall, beyond this receptor: The study was limited to a single clinical trial cohort, and causes of repertoire differences, possibly disease activity or prior therapy, remained undefined. Baseline TCR diversity was reported as lower in newly diagnosed patients than in healthy donors, and lower still in relapsed/refractory patients. A significant rise by C4D1 was seen in CD4+ but not CD8+ TCR diversity (p=0.0027 vs p=0.16), with the rise being most apparent in complete responders (p=0.02). Trial patients with a complete response had baseline diversity similar to that of newly diagnosed patients, while partial responders and progressors had significantly lower diversity. Diversity was lower in patients who began nivolumab less than 1 year after ASCT, so these patients were left out of later analyses to avoid confounding by immune reconstitution.

The Qiagen DNeasy kit was used to extract genomic DNA both from unsorted PBMCs and from the negatively selected CD4+ and CD8+ fractions. Amplification of TCR beta CDR3 regions was done by immunoSEQ multiplex PCR with primers that anneal to V and J segments. A synthetic immune receptor repertoire was used to minimize amplification bias, and any residual bias was removed computationally once sequencing was done. On the authors' methods: Repertoire diversity was quantified as the Shannon entropy index using custom Python scripts. The unsorted, CD4+ and CD8+ repertoires were each analyzed separately, with the exception of combined analyses, where CD4+ and CD8+ sequences were merged in silico. A clone counted as expanded when the clone's frequency after treatment rose at least 2-fold relative to C1D1, and clones undetected at baseline were given a pseudocount of 0.5. Singleton clones were defined as clones with 0 or 1 copy at C1D1, and non-singleton clones were defined as clones with 2 or more copies. Clones expanded in unsorted samples were assigned a CD4+, CD8+ or unknown annotation through matching of protein sequences in sorted samples from the same patient. Diversity changes from C1D1 to C4D1 were tested in paired samples using Wilcoxon tests. TCRdb's version of the immuneACCESS table is confined to in-frame rearrangements and falls short of the full clone set. An unresolved V gene accounts for under half of the shortfall where checked; the remainder is of unknown origin. V and J calls plus clone size are reproduced from that table; the DNA served to infer D and trimming. This sample has 150,000 or so clones in its table, and under 85% of those were observed once. The ten largest clones represent 7.5% to 10% of the sample.

The time point label for this specimen denotes: cycle 2 day 1 (C2D1) of nivolumab. All trial patients had relapsed after autologous stem cell transplantation, with cohorts A, B and C differing in prior brentuximab vedotin exposure. A total of around 60 patients with relapsed/refractory classical Hodgkin lymphoma made up the trial cohort, and each patient's best overall response was complete response, partial response or progressive disease. Single-agent nivolumab was administered to trial patients in the multi-cohort phase II CheckMate 205 trial. An independent review committee assessed best overall response using the 2007 International Working Group response criteria. Trial PBMCs were obtained immediately prior to nivolumab initiation (C1D1) and on therapy at cycle 2 day 1 and cycle 4 day 1. After peripheral blood was drawn into 8 mL Vacutainer Cell Preparation Tubes, PBMCs were isolated by centrifugation and then cryopreserved.

Concerning this clone: Its antigen target is currently unknown. No much larger clone exists at a distance of one base, and base qualities are not known.

This TCR was recovered from a human donor with classical Hodgkin lymphoma. The material sequenced was peripheral blood mononuclear cells (PBMCs), taken before the second cycle of nivolumab.

The CDR3 region reads CASRPDVSPSNQPQHF. The nucleotide sequence reads TGTGCCAGTAGACCCGACGTCAGCCCTAGCAATCAGCCCCAGCATTTT. The V and J segments used are TRBV19 and TRBJ1-5; no confident D gene assignment can be made. CDR1 and CDR2 are read off the germline V gene (reference sequence) as LNHDA and SQIVND. Trimming costs V 6 bases and J 0 bases, and their ends lie 15 bases apart. The CDR3, cysteine through phenylalanine, is 16 amino acids long. This entry keeps only the CDR3 DNA: 48 bases, framed from base 1.